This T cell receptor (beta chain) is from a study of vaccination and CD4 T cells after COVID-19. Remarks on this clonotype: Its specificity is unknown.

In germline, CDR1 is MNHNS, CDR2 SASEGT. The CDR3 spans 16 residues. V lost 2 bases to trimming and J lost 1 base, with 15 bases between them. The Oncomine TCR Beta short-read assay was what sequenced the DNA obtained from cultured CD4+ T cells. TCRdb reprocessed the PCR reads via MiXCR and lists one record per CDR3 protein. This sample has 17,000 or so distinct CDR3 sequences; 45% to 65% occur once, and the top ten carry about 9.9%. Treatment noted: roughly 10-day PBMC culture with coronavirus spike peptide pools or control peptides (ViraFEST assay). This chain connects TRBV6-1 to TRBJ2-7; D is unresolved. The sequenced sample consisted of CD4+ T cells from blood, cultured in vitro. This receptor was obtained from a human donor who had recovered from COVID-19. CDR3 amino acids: CASSERSAFDSYEQYF. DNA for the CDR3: TGTGCCAGCAGTGAAAGGTCCGCATTCGATTCCTACGAGCAGTACTTC.